A selection of T cell receptor beta chains follows, all from one sample in a study of blood T cell repertoires in COVID-19. TCRdb's copy holds only in-frame clones and misses some; the assay was immunoSEQ multiplex PCR. The repertoire holds about 190,000 clones, with about 80% as singletons. Sequencing was done on a sample of peripheral blood. Receptors were obtained from a man aged 55-75 years with acute or convalescent COVID-19. Each CDR3 is given with its conserved first and last residue. A D gene is named only where the DNA matches it firmly. Only some rows state a clone size, as once, few, many or a class for expanded clones.

V gene: TRBV19; J gene: TRBJ1-6; clone size: -; D gene: TRBD1; CDR3 protein: CASSGAGGYSPLHF; CDR3 DNA: TGTGCCAGTAGTGGGGCAGGGGGATATTCACCCCTCCACTTT
V gene: TRBV2; J gene: TRBJ1-2; clone size: -; D gene: -; CDR3 protein: CASSEVLGEGNYGYTF; CDR3 DNA: TGTGCCAGCAGTGAAGTGTTGGGGGAGGGAAACTATGGCTACACCTTC
V gene: TRBV9; J gene: TRBJ1-1; clone size: -; D gene: -; CDR3 protein: CASSVAGAGGTEAFF; CDR3 DNA: TGTGCCAGCAGCGTAGCAGGGGCGGGGGGCACTGAAGCTTTCTTT
V gene: TRBV9; J gene: TRBJ2-6; clone size: -; D gene: -; CDR3 protein: CASSVQAGYSGANVLTF; CDR3 DNA: TGTGCCAGCAGCGTACAGGCGGGCTACTCTGGGGCCAACGTCCTGACTTTC
V gene: TRBV19; J gene: TRBJ1-2; clone size: -; D gene: -; CDR3 protein: CASSLGSFYGYTF; CDR3 DNA: TGTGCCAGCAGCCTGGGGAGCTTCTATGGCTACACCTTC
V gene: TRBV4-1; J gene: TRBJ2-5; clone size: few; D gene: -; CDR3 protein: CASSQDYNKPETQYF; CDR3 DNA: TGCGCCAGCAGCCAAGATTATAACAAACCAGAGACCCAGTACTTC
V gene: TRBV20-1; J gene: TRBJ1-4; clone size: -; D gene: -; CDR3 protein: CSAREGQELFF; CDR3 DNA: TGCAGTGCTAGAGAGGGGCAAGAACTGTTTTTT
V gene: TRBV3-1/TRBV3-2; J gene: TRBJ1-2; clone size: -; D gene: TRBD1; CDR3 protein: CASSQESRTGVRYGYTF; CDR3 DNA: TGTGCCAGCAGCCAAGAATCTAGGACAGGGGTCCGCTATGGCTACACCTTC
V gene: TRBV5-1; J gene: TRBJ2-5; clone size: -; D gene: -; CDR3 protein: CASSSTPDRQETQYF; CDR3 DNA: TGCGCCAGCAGCTCCACTCCCGACAGACAAGAGACCCAGTACTTC
V gene: TRBV28; J gene: TRBJ2-7; clone size: once; D gene: -; CDR3 protein: CASTEGGGGYEQYF; CDR3 DNA: TGTGCCAGCACGGAGGGGGGCGGGGGCTACGAGCAGTACTTC
V gene: TRBV6-5; J gene: TRBJ1-4; clone size: once; D gene: -; CDR3 protein: CASRKGGEEKLFF; CDR3 DNA: TGTGCCAGCAGAAAGGGAGGAGAGGAAAAACTGTTTTTT
V gene: TRBV29-1; J gene: TRBJ1-2; clone size: once; D gene: -; CDR3 protein: CSVDGGAFYGYTF; CDR3 DNA: TGCAGCGTTGATGGGGGCGCTTTCTATGGCTACACCTTC
V gene: TRBV5-1; J gene: TRBJ2-5; clone size: -; D gene: TRBD2; CDR3 protein: CASSDPSGGVQETQYF; CDR3 DNA: TGCGCCAGCAGTGATCCAAGCGGGGGGGTTCAAGAGACCCAGTACTTC
V gene: TRBV5-4; J gene: TRBJ1-4; clone size: -; D gene: TRBD1; CDR3 protein: CASRNTGTGDEKLFF; CDR3 DNA: TGTGCCAGCAGAAACACCGGGACAGGCGATGAAAAACTGTTTTTT
V gene: TRBV10-3; J gene: TRBJ1-2; clone size: -; D gene: -; CDR3 protein: CAISDSAGYTF; CDR3 DNA: TGTGCCATCAGTGACAGTGCCGGCTACACCTTC
V gene: TRBV28; J gene: TRBJ1-5; clone size: -; D gene: -; CDR3 protein: CASSLSQQPQHF; CDR3 DNA: TGTGCCAGCAGTTTATCCCAGCAGCCCCAGCATTTT
V gene: TRBV21-1; J gene: TRBJ2-3; clone size: -; D gene: -; CDR3 protein: CASSTNIAGGPGDTQYF; CDR3 DNA: TGTGCCAGCAGCACCAATATAGCGGGGGGGCCTGGGGATACGCAGTATTTT
V gene: TRBV27; J gene: TRBJ2-1; clone size: once; D gene: TRBD1; CDR3 protein: CASSVRTGGNEQFF; CDR3 DNA: TGTGCCAGCAGTGTCAGGACAGGGGGGAATGAGCAGTTCTTC
V gene: TRBV27; J gene: TRBJ2-7; clone size: -; D gene: TRBD1; CDR3 protein: CASSRRTGYKLEQGSYEQYF; CDR3 DNA: TGTGCCAGCAGTAGAAGGACAGGGTATAAGCTGGAACAAGGGTCCTACGAGCAGTACTTC
V gene: TRBV10-3; J gene: TRBJ2-1; clone size: -; D gene: TRBD2; CDR3 protein: CAISHPGLAGNYNEQFF; CDR3 DNA: TGTGCCATCAGCCACCCGGGACTAGCGGGAAATTACAATGAGCAGTTCTTC
V gene: TRBV27; J gene: TRBJ1-2; clone size: -; D gene: TRBD1; CDR3 protein: CASKPGQFNYGYTF; CDR3 DNA: TGTGCCAGCAAACCGGGACAGTTTAACTATGGCTACACCTTC
V gene: TRBV9; J gene: TRBJ2-2; clone size: -; D gene: TRBD2; CDR3 protein: CASSVGLAGNLNTGELFF; CDR3 DNA: TGTGCCAGCAGCGTAGGACTAGCGGGCAATTTGAACACCGGGGAGCTGTTTTTT
V gene: TRBV18; J gene: TRBJ2-1; clone size: -; D gene: TRBD2; CDR3 protein: CASSPPRSSGGNEQFF; CDR3 DNA: TGTGCCAGCTCACCACCGAGGTCTAGCGGAGGGAATGAGCAGTTCTTC
V gene: TRBV7-9; J gene: TRBJ1-2; clone size: -; D gene: -; CDR3 protein: CASSSVGREDYTF; CDR3 DNA: TGTGCCAGCAGCTCGGTGGGCAGGGAGGATTACACCTTC
V gene: TRBV3-1/TRBV3-2; J gene: TRBJ1-1; clone size: -; D gene: -; CDR3 protein: CASVRRGGNTEAFF; CDR3 DNA: TGTGCCAGCGTAAGGCGCGGGGGCAACACTGAAGCTTTCTTT